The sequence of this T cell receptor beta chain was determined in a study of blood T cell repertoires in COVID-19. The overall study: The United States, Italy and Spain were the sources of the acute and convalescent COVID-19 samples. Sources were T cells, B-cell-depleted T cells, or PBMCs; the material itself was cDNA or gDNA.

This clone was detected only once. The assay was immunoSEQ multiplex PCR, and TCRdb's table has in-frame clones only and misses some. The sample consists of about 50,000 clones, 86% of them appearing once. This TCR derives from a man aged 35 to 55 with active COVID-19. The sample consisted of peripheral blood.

The CDR3 bases are TGTGCCAGTAACCCGGGAGGGCCGTCCGAGCAGTACTTC. This translates into CASNPGGPSEQYF. The chain carries TRBV19 and TRBJ2-7; 8 bases map to TRBD2. Germline-derived CDR1 and CDR2 are LNHDA and SQIVND (reference sequence). This CDR3 has 13 residues. Trimming took 7 bases from V and 6 from J; bases not matched to a gene: 8.